These 15 T cell receptor beta chains share one sample of origin, sequenced in a study of blood T cell repertoires in COVID-19. The table came from immunoSEQ multiplex PCR; TCRdb's copy has only in-frame clones and leaves some out. The data contain about 36,000 clones, approximately 75% of them singletons. The sample consisted of peripheral blood. These receptors were obtained from a human donor in a cohort sampled during active or convalescent COVID-19. The donor label of this sample is uncertain.

This clone occurred once. The rearrangement links TRBV11-2 to TRBJ2-7, with 7 bases matching TRBD2. Looked up from germline, CDR1 is SGHAT and CDR2 is FQNNGV. The CDR3 has 14 amino acids. After removal of 4 bases from V and 2 bases from J, the junction contained 5 bases not matched to a gene. Written as DNA, the CDR3 is TGTGCCAGCAGCTCCGTGGGGGGGACCTACGAGCAGTACTTC. Its protein product is CASSSVGGTYEQYF.

V is TRBV21-1 and J is TRBJ2-7; no check of the table's D call, TRBD1, against the DNA was made. TRBV21-1 is assigned pseudogene status. CDR3 size: 14 residues. CDR3 DNA sequence: TGTGCCAGCAGCACGGACAGGGGGCGATACGAGCAGTACTTC. Amino acids: CASSTDRGRYEQYF.

The V gene is TRBV7-2, the J gene TRBJ1-1; weak D call: TRBD1 (5 bases). CDR1 SGHTA and CDR2 FQGNSA come from the germline V gene. The V and J ends lost 7 bases and 1 base respectively, with 16 bases between them. CDR3 length: 15 amino acids. This chain's CDR3 is CASTQSAGANTEAFF. CDR3 DNA sequence: TGTGCCAGCACCCAATCGGCTGGGGCGAACACTGAAGCTTTCTTT.

This chain uses TRBV7-2 with TRBJ2-7, with D possibly matching TRBD2 (5 bases). Trimming removed 3 bases from V and 2 bases from J, with 5 bases in between. Germline V gene data show CDR1 as SGHTA and CDR2 as FQGNSA. The CDR3 has 12 residues. CDR3 residues: CASSLGAYEQYF. CDR3 DNA sequence: TGTGCCAGCAGCTTGGGAGCCTACGAGCAGTACTTC.

CDR3 DNA: TGTGCCAGCAGCTTAGCTAGCGGGTATACCTACAATGAGCAGTTCTTC. Its translation: CASSLASGYTYNEQFF. This sequence joins TRBV7-2 and TRBJ2-1; 7 bases align to TRBD2. V dropped 0 bases and J dropped 2; count of bases not matched to a gene: 4. This CDR3 is 16 amino acids long. The germline CDR1 and CDR2 sequences are SGHTA and FQGNSA.

V is TRBV2 and J is TRBJ1-1, with a weak D call TRBD1 (5 bases). This CDR3 is 13 amino acids long. Trimming stripped 5 bases from V and 4 bases from J, with 11 bases between. The V gene's germline CDR1 is SNHLY and CDR2 FYNNEI. Here the CDR3 reads CASSFQGGTEAFF. In nucleotides, the CDR3 is TGTGCCAGCAGTTTTCAGGGTGGCACTGAAGCTTTCTTT. Full variable domain (rest looked up from reference TRBV2 and TRBJ1-1): EPEVTQTPSHQVTQMGQEVILRCVPISNHLYFYWYRQILGQKVEFLVSFYNNEISEKSEIFDDQFSVERPDGSNFTLKIRSTKLEDSAMYFCASSFQGGTEAFFGQGTRLTVV.

The chain is built from TRBV6-5 and TRBJ2-5; 9 positions agree with TRBD2. Germline CDR1 reads MNHEY; CDR2 reads SVGAGI. V shed 3 bases, J shed 5 bases, and the junction held 4 bases outside the gene matches. This CDR3 comprises 14 residues. In nucleotides, the CDR3 is TGTGCCAGCAGTTATAGCGGGAGAGGTGAGACCCAGTACTTC. This translates into CASSYSGRGETQYF.

The V gene is TRBV9, the J gene TRBJ2-3; D is perhaps TRBD2 (6 bases). V dropped 3 bases and J dropped 0 bases, with 14 bases sitting between them. Germline CDR1 reads SGDLS; CDR2 reads YYNGEE. This CDR3 spans 16 amino acids. The CDR3 protein is CASSEFSGTSTDTQYF. DNA for the CDR3: TGTGCCAGCAGCGAGTTTAGCGGCACTAGCACAGATACGCAGTATTTT.

The chain recombines TRBV19 with TRBJ2-7; 8 positions agree with TRBD1. The CDR3 spans 15 residues. V trimming: 3 bases; J trimming: 1 base; junction bases outside the gene matches: 5. Per the germline V gene, CDR1 is LNHDA and CDR2 is SQIVND (reference sequence). CDR3 in DNA: TGTGCCAGTAGTATGGACTGGACAGGGTCCTACGAGCAGTACTTC. This sequence encodes CASSMDWTGSYEQYF.

CDR3 sequence (DNA): TGTGCCTGGAGCCCCGGGGGAACTGGGTATGGCTACACCTTC. It codes for CAWSPGGTGYGYTF. The chain links TRBV30 to TRBJ1-2; D is possibly TRBD1 (5 bases). Between the trimmed V and J ends, which lost 3 bases and 5 bases, there was a span of 16 bases. The CDR3 extends over 14 amino acids. Germline-derived CDR1 and CDR2 are GTSNPN and SVGIG (reference sequence).

The chain uses TRBV19 and TRBJ1-4, with 8 nucleotides matching TRBD1. CDR3 length equals 14 residues. CDR1 is LNHDA and CDR2 is SQIVND in the germline V gene (reference sequence). Trimming cost V 3 bases and J 10 bases; bases outside gene matches: 7. CDR3 sequence (DNA): TGTGCCAGTAGTATGGCAGGGGGCATTGCAAAACTGTTTTTT. It specifies CASSMAGGIAKLFF.

The CDR3 DNA reads TGTGCCAGCAGTTTACGGGAAGGGGAGACCCAGTACTTC. As protein: CASSLREGETQYF. This chain uses TRBV27 with TRBJ2-5; tentative D call: TRBD2 (5 bases). The V end was cut by 2 bases, the J end by 5 bases, with 9 bases between. Germline CDR1 is MNHEY and CDR2 is SMNVEV (reference sequence). This CDR3 spans 13 amino acids.

As for this clone: An end of the junction differs from the germline gene, which may be a read error. V usage is TRBV6-1 and J usage is TRBJ2-7; D might be TRBD1 (6 bases). The CDR3 contains 13 residues. Germline CDR1 reads MNHNS; CDR2 reads SASEGT. CDR3 sequence reads: CASSEGTHYGQYF. CDR3 sequence (DNA): TGTGCCAGCAGTGAGGGGACACACTACGGGCAGTACTTC.

This chain connects TRBV30 to TRBJ2-5; D perhaps matches TRBD2 (6 bases). V gave up 3 bases and J gave up 5 bases, with 16 bases separating them. CDR3 size: 14 residues. The germline gives CDR1 GTSNPN, CDR2 SVGIG (reference sequence). Here the CDR3 reads CAWSEREFRETQYF. CDR3 nucleotide sequence: TGTGCCTGGAGCGAACGGGAGTTTCGGGAGACCCAGTACTTC.

The rearrangement joins TRBV6-6 to TRBJ2-7; a possible D gene is TRBD2 (5 bases). Trimming cost V 1 base and J 3 bases, with 10 bases left between them. The germline CDR1 and CDR2 sequences are MNHNY and SVGAGI (reference sequence). The CDR3 contains 14 residues. The CDR3 nucleotides are TGTGCCAGCAGTTACTATGGGGAGTTCTACGAGCAGTACTTC. Protein product: CASSYYGEFYEQYF.